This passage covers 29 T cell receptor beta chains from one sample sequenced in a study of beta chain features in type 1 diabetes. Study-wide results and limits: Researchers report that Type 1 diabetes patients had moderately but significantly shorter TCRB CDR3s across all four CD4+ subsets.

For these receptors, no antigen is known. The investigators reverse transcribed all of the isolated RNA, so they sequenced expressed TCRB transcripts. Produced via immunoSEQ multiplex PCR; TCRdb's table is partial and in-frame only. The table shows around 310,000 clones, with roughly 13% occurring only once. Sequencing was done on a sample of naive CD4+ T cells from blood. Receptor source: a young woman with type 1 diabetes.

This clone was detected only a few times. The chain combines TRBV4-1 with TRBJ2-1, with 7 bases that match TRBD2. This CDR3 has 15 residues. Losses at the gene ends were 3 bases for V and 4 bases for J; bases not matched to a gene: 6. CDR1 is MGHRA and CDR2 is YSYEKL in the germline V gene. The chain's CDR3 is CASSQFGLVYNEQFF. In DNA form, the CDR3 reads TGCGCCAGCAGCCAGTTCGGACTAGTTTACAATGAGCAGTTCTTC.

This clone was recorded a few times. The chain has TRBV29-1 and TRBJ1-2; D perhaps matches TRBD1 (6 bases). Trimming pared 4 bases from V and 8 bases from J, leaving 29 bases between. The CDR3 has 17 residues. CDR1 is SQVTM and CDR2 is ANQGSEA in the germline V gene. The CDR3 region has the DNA TGCAGCGTTGGACGGCGCATACTCACAGACCACAGGGACGGCTACACCTTC. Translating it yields CSVGRRILTDHRDGYTF.

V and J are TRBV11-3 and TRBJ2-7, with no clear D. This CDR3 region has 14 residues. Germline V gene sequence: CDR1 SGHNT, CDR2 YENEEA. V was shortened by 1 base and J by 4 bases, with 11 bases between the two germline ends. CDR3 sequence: CASSLVGGGYEQYV. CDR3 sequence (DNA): TGTGCCAGCAGCTTAGTAGGCGGCGGTTACGAGCAGTACGTC.

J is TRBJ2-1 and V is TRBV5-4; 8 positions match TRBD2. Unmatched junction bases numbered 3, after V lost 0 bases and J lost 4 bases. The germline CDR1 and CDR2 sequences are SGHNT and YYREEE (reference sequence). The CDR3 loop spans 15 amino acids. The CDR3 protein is CASSLEGGGYNEQFF. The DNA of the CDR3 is TGTGCCAGCAGCTTGGAAGGCGGGGGGTACAATGAGCAGTTCTTC.

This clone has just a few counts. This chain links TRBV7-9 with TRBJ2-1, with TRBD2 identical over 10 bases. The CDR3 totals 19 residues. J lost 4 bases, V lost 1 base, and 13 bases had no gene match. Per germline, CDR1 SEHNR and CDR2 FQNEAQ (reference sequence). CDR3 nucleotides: TGTGCCAGCAGCTTAGAATTAGCGGGAGGTGCCCGGGTGTACAATGAGCAGTTCTTC. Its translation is CASSLELAGGARVYNEQFF.

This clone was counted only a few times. The DNA of the CDR3 is TGTGCCAGCAGTGACCGGACTAGCGGGAGTAGCGAGCAGTACTTC. It is translated as CASSDRTSGSSEQYF. J is TRBJ2-7 and V is TRBV6-1; 13 bases align to TRBD2. The J segment lost 6 bases and the V segment lost 3 bases, leaving 5 bases of the junction unmatched. Germline CDR1 MNHNS, CDR2 SASEGT. This CDR3 region has 15 residues.

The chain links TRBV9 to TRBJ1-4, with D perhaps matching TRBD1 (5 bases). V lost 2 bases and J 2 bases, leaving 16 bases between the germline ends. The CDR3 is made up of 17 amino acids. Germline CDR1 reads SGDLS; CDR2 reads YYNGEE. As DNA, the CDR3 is TGTGCCAGCAGCGTTGATCTTGGGGCAGGGACTAATGAAAAACTGTTTTTT. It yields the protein CASSVDLGAGTNEKLFF.

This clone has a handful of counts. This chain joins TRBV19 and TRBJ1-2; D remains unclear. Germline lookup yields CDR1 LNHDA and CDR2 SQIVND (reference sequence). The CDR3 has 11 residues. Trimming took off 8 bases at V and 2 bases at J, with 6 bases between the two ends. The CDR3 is CASGQNYGYTF. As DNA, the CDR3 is TGTGCCAGTGGCCAAAACTATGGCTACACCTTC.

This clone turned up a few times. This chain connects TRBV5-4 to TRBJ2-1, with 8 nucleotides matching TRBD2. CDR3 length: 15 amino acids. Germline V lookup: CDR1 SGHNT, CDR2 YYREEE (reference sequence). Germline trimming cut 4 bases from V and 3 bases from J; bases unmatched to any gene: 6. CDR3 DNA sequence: TGTGCCAGCAGCCCGGGACTAGGTTACTACAATGAGCAGTTCTTC. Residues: CASSPGLGYYNEQFF.

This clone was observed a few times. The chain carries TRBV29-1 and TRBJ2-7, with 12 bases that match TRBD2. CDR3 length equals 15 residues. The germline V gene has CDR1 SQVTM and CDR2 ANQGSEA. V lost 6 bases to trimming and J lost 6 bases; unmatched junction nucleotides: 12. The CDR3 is CSVRGLAGPGGEQYF. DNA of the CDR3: TGCAGCGTCCGAGGACTAGCGGGACCTGGAGGCGAGCAGTACTTC.

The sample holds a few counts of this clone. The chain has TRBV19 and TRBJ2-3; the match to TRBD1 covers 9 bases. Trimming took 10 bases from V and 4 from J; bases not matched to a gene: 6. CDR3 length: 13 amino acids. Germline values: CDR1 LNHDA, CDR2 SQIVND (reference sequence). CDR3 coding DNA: TGTGCCACCAGGGACAGGGCCCCAGATACGCAGTATTTT. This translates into CATRDRAPDTQYF.

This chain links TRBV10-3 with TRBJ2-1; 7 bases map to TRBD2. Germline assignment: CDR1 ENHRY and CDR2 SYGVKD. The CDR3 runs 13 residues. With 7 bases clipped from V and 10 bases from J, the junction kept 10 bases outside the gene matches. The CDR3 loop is CAINYHHSGEQFF. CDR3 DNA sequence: TGTGCCATCAACTACCACCATAGCGGGGAGCAGTTCTTC.

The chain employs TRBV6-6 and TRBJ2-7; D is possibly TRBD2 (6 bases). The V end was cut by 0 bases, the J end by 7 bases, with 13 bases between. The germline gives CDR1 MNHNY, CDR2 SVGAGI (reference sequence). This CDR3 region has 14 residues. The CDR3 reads CASSYSTGTGEQYV. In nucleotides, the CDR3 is TGTGCCAGCAGTTACTCGACGGGGACTGGGGAGCAGTACGTC.

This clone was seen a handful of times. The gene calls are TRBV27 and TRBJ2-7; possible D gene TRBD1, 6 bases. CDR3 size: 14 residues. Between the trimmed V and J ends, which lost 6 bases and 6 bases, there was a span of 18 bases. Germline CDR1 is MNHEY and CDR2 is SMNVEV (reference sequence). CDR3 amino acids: CASSQQGVVREQYF. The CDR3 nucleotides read TGTGCCAGCAGCCAACAGGGAGTCGTCCGCGAGCAGTACTTC.

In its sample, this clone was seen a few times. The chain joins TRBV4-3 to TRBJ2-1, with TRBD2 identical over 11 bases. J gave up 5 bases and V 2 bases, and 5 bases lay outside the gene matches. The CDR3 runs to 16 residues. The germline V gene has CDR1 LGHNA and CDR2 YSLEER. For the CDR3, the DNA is TGCGCCAGCAGCCAAATATTAGCGGGAGGGAACAATGAGCAGTTCTTC. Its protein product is CASSQILAGGNNEQFF.

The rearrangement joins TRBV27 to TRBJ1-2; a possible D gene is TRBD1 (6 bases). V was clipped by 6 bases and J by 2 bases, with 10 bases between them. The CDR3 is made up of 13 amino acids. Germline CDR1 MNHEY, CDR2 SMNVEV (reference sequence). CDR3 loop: CASSRGQNYGYTF. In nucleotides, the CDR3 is TGTGCCAGCAGCCGAGGACAGAACTATGGCTACACCTTC.

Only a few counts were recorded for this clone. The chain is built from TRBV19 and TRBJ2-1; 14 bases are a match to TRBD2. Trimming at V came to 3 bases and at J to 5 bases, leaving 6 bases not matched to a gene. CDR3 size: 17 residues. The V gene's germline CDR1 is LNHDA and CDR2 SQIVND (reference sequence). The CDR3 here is CASSMPTSGRAHNEQFF. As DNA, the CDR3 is TGTGCCAGTAGTATGCCGACTAGCGGGAGGGCCCACAATGAGCAGTTCTTC.

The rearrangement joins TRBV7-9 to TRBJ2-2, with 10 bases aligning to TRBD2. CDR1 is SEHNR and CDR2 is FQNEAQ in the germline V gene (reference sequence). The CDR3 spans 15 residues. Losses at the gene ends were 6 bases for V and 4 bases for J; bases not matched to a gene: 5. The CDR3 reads CASSRLAGSTGELFF. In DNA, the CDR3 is TGTGCCAGCAGTCGACTAGCGGGCTCCACCGGGGAGCTGTTTTTT.

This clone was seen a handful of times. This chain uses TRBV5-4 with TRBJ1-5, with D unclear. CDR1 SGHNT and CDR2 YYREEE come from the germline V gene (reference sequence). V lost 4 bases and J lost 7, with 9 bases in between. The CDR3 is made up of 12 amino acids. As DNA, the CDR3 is TGTGCCAGCAGCCCGGGATACCAGCCCCAGCATTTT. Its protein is CASSPGYQPQHF. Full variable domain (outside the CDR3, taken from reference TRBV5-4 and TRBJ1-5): ETGVTQSPTHLIKTRGQQVTLRCSSQSGHNTVSWYQQALGQGPQFIFQYYREEENGRGNFPPRFSGLQFPNYSSELNVNALELDDSALYLCASSPGYQPQHFGDGTRLSIL.

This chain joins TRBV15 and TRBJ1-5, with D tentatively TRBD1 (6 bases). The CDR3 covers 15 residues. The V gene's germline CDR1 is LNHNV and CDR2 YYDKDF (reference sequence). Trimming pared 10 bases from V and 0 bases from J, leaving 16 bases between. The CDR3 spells CAIKEGGYSNQPQHF. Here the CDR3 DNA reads TGTGCCATAAAGGAAGGGGGTTATAGCAATCAGCCCCAGCATTTT.

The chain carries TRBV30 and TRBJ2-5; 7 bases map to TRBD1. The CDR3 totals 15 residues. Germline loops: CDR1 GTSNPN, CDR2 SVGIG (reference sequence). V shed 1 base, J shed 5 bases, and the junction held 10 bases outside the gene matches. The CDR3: CAWSGPPGGGETQYF. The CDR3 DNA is TGTGCCTGGAGTGGCCCCCCAGGGGGTGGGGAGACCCAGTACTTC.

DNA of the CDR3: TGTGCTAGTGGTTCCCGGGACAGGAAACTTGAGAACACTGAAGCTTTCTTT. This encodes CASGSRDRKLENTEAFF. This sequence joins TRBV12-5 and TRBJ1-1; TRBD1 matches 8 bases. Losses at the gene ends were 4 bases for V and 1 base for J; bases not matched to a gene: 11. This CDR3 has 17 amino acids. Germline V gene data show CDR1 as LGHNT and CDR2 as FRNRAP. The full variable domain, its missing parts supplied by reference TRBV12-5 and TRBJ1-1, is DARVTQTPRHKVTEMGQEVTMRCQPILGHNTVFWYRQTMMQGLELLAYFRNRAPLDDSGMPKDRFSAEMPDATLATLKIQPSEPRDSAVYFCASGSRDRKLENTEAFFGQGTRLTVV.

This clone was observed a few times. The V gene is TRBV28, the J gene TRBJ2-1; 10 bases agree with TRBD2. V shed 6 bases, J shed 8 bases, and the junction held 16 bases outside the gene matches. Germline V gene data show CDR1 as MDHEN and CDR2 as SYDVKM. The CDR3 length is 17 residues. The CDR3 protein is CASRGPFSGRFGDEQFF. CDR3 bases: TGTGCCAGCAGGGGCCCCTTTAGCGGGAGGTTTGGCGATGAGCAGTTCTTC.

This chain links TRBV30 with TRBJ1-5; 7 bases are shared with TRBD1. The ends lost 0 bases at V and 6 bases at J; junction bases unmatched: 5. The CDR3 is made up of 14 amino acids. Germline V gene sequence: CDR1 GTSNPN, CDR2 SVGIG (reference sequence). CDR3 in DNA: TGTGCCTGGAGTGTACAGACAGGGAGTCAGCCCCAGCATTTT. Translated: CAWSVQTGSQPQHF.

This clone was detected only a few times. In nucleotides, the CDR3 is TGTGCCAGCAGACCCCGGGACAGGGAACGTCAGCCCCAGCATTTT. Residues: CASRPRDRERQPQHF. V gene TRBV2 combines with J gene TRBJ1-5, with 9 bases identical to TRBD1. The V gene end was trimmed by 6 bases and the J gene end by 6 bases; junction bases not matched to a gene: 9. The CDR3 has 15 amino acids. CDR1 and CDR2 from the germline V gene are SNHLY and FYNNEI.

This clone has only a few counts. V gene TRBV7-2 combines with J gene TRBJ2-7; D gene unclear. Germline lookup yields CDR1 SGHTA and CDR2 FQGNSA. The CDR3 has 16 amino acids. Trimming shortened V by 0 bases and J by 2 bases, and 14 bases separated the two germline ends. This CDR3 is CASSLASGLTTYEQYF. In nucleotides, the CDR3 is TGTGCCAGCAGCTTAGCGTCGGGTTTAACCACCTACGAGCAGTACTTC.

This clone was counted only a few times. The DNA of the CDR3 is TGTGCCTGGAAGGTTGCGGTGAACACCGGGGAGCTGTTTTTT. As protein: CAWKVAVNTGELFF. V usage is TRBV30 and J usage is TRBJ2-2; D is uncertain. In germline, CDR1 is GTSNPN, CDR2 SVGIG (reference sequence). This CDR3 is built from 14 residues. V lost 4 bases and J lost 1, with 10 bases in between.

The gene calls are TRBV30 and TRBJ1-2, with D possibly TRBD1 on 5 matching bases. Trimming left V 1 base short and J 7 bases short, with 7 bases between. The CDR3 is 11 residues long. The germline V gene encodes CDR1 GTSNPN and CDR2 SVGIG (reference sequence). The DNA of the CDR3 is TGTGCCTGGAGTGACAGGATTGGCTACACCTTC. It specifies CAWSDRIGYTF.

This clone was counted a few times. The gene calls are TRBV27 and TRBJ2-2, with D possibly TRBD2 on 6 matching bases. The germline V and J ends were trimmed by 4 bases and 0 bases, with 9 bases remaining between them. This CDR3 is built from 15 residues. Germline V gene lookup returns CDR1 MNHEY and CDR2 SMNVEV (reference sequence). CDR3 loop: CASSSGGANTGELFF. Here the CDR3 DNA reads TGTGCCAGCAGTTCTGGAGGGGCGAACACCGGGGAGCTGTTTTTT.